Given below is one T cell receptor beta chain in context. What it binds is unknown. Researchers amplified the TCR beta CDR3 regions from RNA transcripts. First-round RT-PCR with HTBI primers amplified the TCR CDR3 region. TCRdb fed the multiplex PCR reads into MiXCR, producing one record per CDR3 protein. The data contain approximately 620,000 distinct CDR3 sequences, over 11% of them singletons. The sample belongs to a study of T cells in Graves' hyperthyroidism and ophthalmopathy. Regarding the study as a whole: Blood samples included most of the expanded thyroid clonotypes exceeding 0.001.

V gave up 2 bases and J gave up 0 bases, with 13 bases separating them. Per the germline V gene, CDR1 is MNHEY and CDR2 is SVGAGI. The CDR3 has 16 residues. Patients aged 18 to 65 with hyperthyroidism were newly diagnosed, with duration under 2 months. This receptor was identified in a young woman with Graves' hyperthyroidism that later progressed to Graves' ophthalmopathy. Material: blood. The chain employs TRBV6-5 and TRBJ1-2; D possibly corresponds to TRBD1 (5 bases). The CDR3 is CASSYVGRGANYGYTF. DNA of the CDR3: TGTGCCAGCAGTTACGTGGGGCGGGGGGCTAACTATGGCTACACCTTC.